These 5 T cell receptor beta chains came from one sample sequenced in a study of spatial heterogeneity in lung cancer. TCRdb re-called the 5' RACE reads with MiXCR, one entry per CDR3 protein. Of around 12,000 distinct CDR3 sequences in the sample, more than 15% are singletons; the top ten hold roughly half. Time point: sample taken at primary tumor resection. The sequenced material consisted of unsorted whole RNA from tumor, nontumor lung or frozen PBMC. This specimen was PBMCs, taken at surgery. All receptors derive from a male donor with early-stage non-small cell lung cancer.

J is TRBJ2-5 and V is TRBV27, with D possibly called TRBD1 or TRBD2 (5 bases each). Germline values: CDR1 MNHEY, CDR2 SMNVEV (reference sequence). Trimming took 6 bases from V and 5 from J, leaving 16 bases between them. The CDR3 sequence is 14 residues long. CDR3 nucleotide sequence: TGTGCCAGCAGCTATTCGAGGGGTGGGGAGACCCAGTACTTC. Protein sequence: CASSYSRGGETQYF.

With regard to this clonotype: At one end, the junction sequence differs from germline, possibly due to a read error. The chain is built from TRBV7-3 and TRBJ2-3; D call uncertain. The CDR3 contains 13 residues. Looked up from germline, CDR1 is SGHTA and CDR2 is FQGTGA. CDR3 region: CVSSQTYTDTQYF. The CDR3 bases are TGTGTCAGCAGCCAGACTTACACAGATACGCAGTATTTT. The full variable domain, rest sourced from reference TRBV7-3 and TRBJ2-3, is GAGVSQTPSNKVTEKGKYVELRCDPISGHTALYWYRQSLGQGPEFLIYFQGTGAADDSGLPNDRFFAVRPEGSVSTLKIQRTERGDSAVYLCVSSQTYTDTQYFGPGTRLTVL.

This clonotype was observed many times. The gene calls are TRBV18 and TRBJ2-5; possibly TRBD1 or TRBD2 for D (5 bases each). V shed 4 bases and J shed 0 bases, with 15 bases lying between them. Germline CDR1 reads KGHSH; CDR2 reads LQKENI. The CDR3 sequence is 16 residues long. The CDR3 protein is CASSRPGRLYQETQYF. For the CDR3, the DNA is TGTGCCAGCTCACGACCGGGACGCCTGTACCAAGAGACCCAGTACTTC.

This clonotype was seen a few times. This chain joins TRBV21-1 and TRBJ1-3; the D call in the table, TRBD1, was not verified against the DNA. TRBV21-1 is shown as a pseudogene. This CDR3 comprises 16 residues. CDR3 sequence: CASSKQGATGGNTIYF. The CDR3 DNA is TGTGCCAGCAGCAAACAGGGGGCTACTGGTGGAAACACCATATATTTT.

This clonotype was observed at least ten times. The rearrangement uses TRBV7-2 and TRBJ2-2; 12 bases agree with TRBD2. From germline, CDR1 is SGHTA and CDR2 FQGNSA. CDR3 length equals 15 residues. V trimming: 7 bases; J trimming: 7 bases; junction bases outside the gene matches: 7. Written as DNA, the CDR3 is TGTGCCAGCACCCCTCTAGCGGGAGGGTTCGGGGAGCTGTTTTTT. Residues: CASTPLAGGFGELFF.